These 18 T cell receptor beta chains were sequenced from one sample in a study of human T cells and chemical hapten exposure (dated by TCRdb to the early 2020s). To prepare the library, RACE was applied. Sequencer: NextSeq 500. TCRdb reprocessing: public reads trimmed at Q25 with fastp, clones called with MiXCR, in-frame beta chains kept. Rows are unified per CDR3 protein, each entry keeping the most common DNA and genes. The sample table contains some 340,000 distinct CDR3 sequences; only one count was recorded for approximately 6.3% of them. Less than 10% of the sample comes from the top ten. The time point label for this specimen denotes: patch test 1, 2 weeks after DPC sensitization. Interpreted using the paper, the treatment or condition label stands for: therapeutic diphenylcyclopropenone sensitization with weekly scalp DPC. The source was whole blood, collected in connection with sensitization to the hapten diphenylcyclopropenone (DPC). All receptors come from a woman aged 18-30 years with alopecia areata. Some clones in this sample may be carry-over from other donors' samples.

There are a few counts of this clonotype. V gene TRBV14 combines with J gene TRBJ1-2; 7 bases map to TRBD1. This CDR3 has 14 residues. J gave up 5 bases and V 1 base, and 4 bases lay outside the gene matches. Germline V gene data show CDR1 as SGHDN and CDR2 as FVKESK. CDR3 amino acids: CASSQADRQYGYTF. For the CDR3, the DNA is TGTGCCAGCAGCCAAGCGGACAGGCAATATGGCTACACCTTC.

This clonotype was counted between two and nine times. The chain employs TRBV7-2 and TRBJ1-6; 10 bases agree with TRBD1. Germline V gene data show CDR1 as SGHTA and CDR2 as FQGNSA. There are 19 residues in the CDR3. The J segment lost 0 bases and the V segment lost 5 bases, leaving 10 bases of the junction unmatched. In DNA, the CDR3 is TGTGCCAGCAGCCGAAGGGACAGGGGACCGAGCTCCTATAATTCACCCCTCCACTTT. Translated, it gives CASSRRDRGPSSYNSPLHF.

CDR3 in DNA: TGTGCCAGCAGCTACAGCGGGACAGGGACTACTGAAGCTTTCTTT. It specifies CASSYSGTGTTEAFF. V gene TRBV7-9 combines with J gene TRBJ1-1; TRBD1 agrees at 9 bases. The CDR3 is made up of 15 amino acids. The V segment lost 4 bases and the J segment 5 bases; nucleotides outside the gene matches: 8. Germline-derived CDR1 and CDR2 are SEHNR and FQNEAQ (reference sequence).

This clonotype has a handful of counts. The rearrangement links TRBV28 to TRBJ2-7; D possibly uses TRBD1 or TRBD2 (7 bases each). Trimming took off 5 bases at V and 3 bases at J, with 17 bases between the two ends. CDR1 MDHEN and CDR2 SYDVKM come from the germline V gene. This CDR3 is built from 15 residues. The CDR3 DNA follows: TGTGCCAGCAGTCACCCGGGACAGCGGGACTACGAGCAGTACTTC. Protein product: CASSHPGQRDYEQYF.

This clonotype is classed as medium-sized. CDR3 amino acids: CASSLGGGPNQPQHF. The CDR3 coding sequence is TGTGCCAGCAGCCTGGGGGGCGGACCAAATCAGCCCCAGCATTTT. This chain connects TRBV6-5 to TRBJ1-5, with D maybe TRBD1 (6 bases). The V and J ends lost 6 bases and 4 bases respectively, with 16 bases between them. CDR1 and CDR2 (germline): MNHEY, SVGAGI. The CDR3 has 15 residues.

This clonotype was observed a few times. This chain connects TRBV28 to TRBJ2-3; 8 positions match TRBD1. The CDR3 contains 14 residues. The J segment lost 5 bases and the V segment lost 3 bases, leaving 4 bases of the junction unmatched. Germline V gene lookup returns CDR1 MDHEN and CDR2 SYDVKM. The CDR3 DNA follows: TGTGCCAGCAGTTTTCTAGGACAGGGAGATACGCAGTATTTT. Translating it yields CASSFLGQGDTQYF.

In this sample, this clonotype turned up many times. This rearrangement joins TRBV6-2 or TRBV6-3 to TRBJ1-1, with D possibly TRBD1 on 6 matching bases. CDR1 and CDR2 (germline): MNHEY, SVGEGT. CDR3 size: 13 residues. Trimming took off 2 bases at V and 7 bases at J, with 11 bases between the two ends. For the CDR3, the DNA is TGTGCCAGCAGTTACCAATTGACAGGTGAAGCTTTCTTT. It is translated as CASSYQLTGEAFF.

The gene calls are TRBV7-2 and TRBJ1-5; D uncertain. Looked up from germline, CDR1 is SGHTA and CDR2 is FQGNSA. This CDR3 is 13 amino acids long. V lost 4 bases, J lost 3 bases, and 7 bases lay in between. CDR3 region: CASSSGFNQPQHF. Here the CDR3 DNA reads TGTGCCAGCAGCTCAGGCTTCAATCAGCCCCAGCATTTT.

This clonotype was recorded at least ten times. The chain employs TRBV5-1 and TRBJ2-3; maybe TRBD1 (6 bases). This CDR3 is built from 15 residues. Trimming cost V 4 bases and J 6 bases, with 18 bases left between them. Germline lookup yields CDR1 SGHRS and CDR2 YFSETQ. The CDR3 is CASSQQGPRGDTQYF. CDR3 DNA sequence: TGCGCCAGCAGCCAACAGGGTCCTAGAGGCGATACGCAGTATTTT. The variable domain in full, with the rest retrieved from reference TRBV5-1 and TRBJ2-3, is KAGVTQTPRYLIKTRGQQVTLSCSPISGHRSVSWYQQTPGQGLQFLFEYFSETQRNKGNFPGRFSGRQFSNSRSEMNVSTLELGDSALYLCASSQQGPRGDTQYFGPGTRLTVL.

The chain links TRBV5-1 to TRBJ2-3, with D possibly called TRBD1 or TRBD2 (6 bases each). Per the germline V gene, CDR1 is SGHRS and CDR2 is YFSETQ. This CDR3 spans 15 amino acids. V was pared by 4 bases and J by 2 bases, with 14 bases between. CDR3 in amino acids: CASSLGGGNTDTQYF. The CDR3 DNA follows: TGCGCCAGCAGCCTAGGAGGGGGTAACACAGATACGCAGTATTTT.

This clonotype was counted a few times. This chain joins TRBV6-2 or TRBV6-3 and TRBJ1-2; 8 nucleotides agree with TRBD1. This CDR3 region has 15 residues. Losses at the gene ends were 6 bases for V and 1 base for J; bases not matched to a gene: 7. Germline-derived CDR1 and CDR2 are MNHEY and SVGEGT. CDR3 protein: CASRRGTGDNYGYTF. The CDR3 bases are TGTGCCAGCAGAAGGGGGACAGGTGATAACTATGGCTACACCTTC.

This clonotype appeared many times. J is TRBJ2-3 and V is TRBV3-1; weak D call: TRBD2 (5 bases). Between the trimmed V and J ends, which lost 1 base and 5 bases, there was a span of 16 bases. The germline V gene encodes CDR1 LGHDT and CDR2 YNNKEL (reference sequence). This CDR3 region has 16 residues. The CDR3 is CASSQAKDSKRDTQYF. As DNA, the CDR3 is TGTGCCAGCAGCCAAGCAAAGGACTCCAAGAGAGATACGCAGTATTTT.

V and J are TRBV5-6 and TRBJ1-2; D unclear. The germline CDR1 and CDR2 sequences are SGHDT and YYEEEE. V was trimmed by 2 bases and J by 7 bases, leaving 6 bases between them. This CDR3 is 11 amino acids long. In DNA, the CDR3 is TGTGCCAGCAGCTTTCGACTTGGCTACACCTTC. Translation: CASSFRLGYTF.

This chain joins TRBV12-3 or TRBV12-4 and TRBJ2-5, with D unresolved. With 8 bases removed from V and 2 bases from J, the gap between germline ends came to 12 bases. The CDR3 has 13 residues. This chain's CDR3 is CASSPDPQETQYF. The CDR3 coding sequence is TGTGCCAGCTCCCCGGACCCTCAAGAGACCCAGTACTTC.

The chain couples TRBV27 to TRBJ2-4, with D hard to call. Per germline, CDR1 MNHEY and CDR2 SMNVEV (reference sequence). This CDR3 spans 15 amino acids. V lost 7 bases, J lost 0 bases, and 13 bases lay in between. The CDR3 spells CASTVGYLAKNIQYF. The CDR3 nucleotides are TGTGCCAGCACCGTAGGTTATCTAGCCAAAAACATTCAGTACTTC.

This clonotype showed up just a few times. This sequence joins TRBV4-1 and TRBJ1-4; 9 bases map to TRBD1. The CDR3 runs 15 residues. The germline gives CDR1 MGHRA, CDR2 YSYEKL. The J segment lost 7 bases and the V segment lost 4 bases, leaving 7 bases of the junction unmatched. In DNA, the CDR3 is TGCGCCAGCAGCCCCGTGGACAGGGGAATTGAAAAACTGTTTTTT. This sequence encodes CASSPVDRGIEKLFF.

This clonotype appeared many times. V gene TRBV12-3 or TRBV12-4 combines with J gene TRBJ2-1, with D perhaps TRBD1 or TRBD2 (6 bases each). CDR3 length equals 16 residues. With 8 bases removed from V and 0 bases from J, the gap between germline ends came to 17 bases. CDR3 bases: TGTGCCAGCGCGGATAGGGGGGCGAGCTCCTACAATGAGCAGTTCTTC. This sequence encodes CASADRGASSYNEQFF.

At least ten counts were recorded for this clonotype. The chain recombines TRBV6-1 with TRBJ2-1, with unresolved D. From germline, CDR1 is MNHNS and CDR2 SASEGT. V dropped 8 bases and J dropped 0 bases, with 2 bases sitting between them. CDR3 size: 11 residues. The CDR3 region has the DNA TGTGCCAGCCGCTCCTACAATGAGCAGTTCTTC. Translation gives CASRSYNEQFF.